This T cell receptor (beta chain) appears in the sequencing data of a study of blood T cell repertoires in COVID-19. Study-wide context: COVID-19 samples, acute and convalescent, were from the United States, Italy and Spain. Sources were T cells, B-cell-depleted T cells, or PBMCs; the material itself was cDNA or gDNA.

In the source study's methods: Amplification of reference gene primers provided the estimated nucleated cell counts. Produced via immunoSEQ multiplex PCR; TCRdb's table is partial and in-frame only. V, J and clone size reflect that table, while D and trimming were determined from the DNA. This table has roughly 250,000 clones, 84% appearing once. CDR1 and CDR2 from the germline V gene are SGHVS and FQNEAQ. Losses at the gene ends were 3 bases for V and 7 bases for J; bases not matched to a gene: 3. This CDR3 has 14 amino acids. The chain links TRBV7-8 to TRBJ2-7; TRBD2 agrees at 13 bases. The sequenced sample consisted of peripheral blood. This TCR was recovered from a human donor in a cohort sampled during active COVID-19. The CDR3 here is CASSFRLAGGEQYF. The CDR3 DNA reads as TGTGCCAGCAGCTTCCGACTAGCGGGGGGAGAGCAGTACTTC.